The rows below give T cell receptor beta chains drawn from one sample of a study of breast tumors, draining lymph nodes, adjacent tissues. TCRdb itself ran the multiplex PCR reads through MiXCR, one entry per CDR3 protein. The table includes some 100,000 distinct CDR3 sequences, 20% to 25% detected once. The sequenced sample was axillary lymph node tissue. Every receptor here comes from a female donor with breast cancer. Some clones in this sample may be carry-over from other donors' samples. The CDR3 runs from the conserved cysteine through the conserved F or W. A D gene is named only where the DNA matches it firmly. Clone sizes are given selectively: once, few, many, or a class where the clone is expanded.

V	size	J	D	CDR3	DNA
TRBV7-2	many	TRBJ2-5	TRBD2	CASSPIGTSGGKETQYF	TGTGCCAGCAGCCCAATTGGGACTAGCGGGGGAAAAGAGACCCAGTACTTC
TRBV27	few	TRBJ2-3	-	CASSLQGGDTQYF	TGTGCCAGCAGTTTACAGGGAGGCGATACGCAGTATTTT
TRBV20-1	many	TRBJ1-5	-	CSAVVGHLHQPQHF	TGCAGTGCTGTGGTGGGACACCTCCATCAGCCCCAGCATTTT
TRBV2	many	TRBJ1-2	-	CASSGQPNYGYTF	TGTGCCAGCAGTGGACAGCCCAACTATGGCTACACCTTC
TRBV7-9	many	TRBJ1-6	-	CASSLSGTRSNSPLHF	TGTGCCAGCAGCCTAAGTGGGACAAGGAGCAATTCACCCCTCCACTTT
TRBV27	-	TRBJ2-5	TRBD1	CASRTQGARGETQYF	TGTGCCAGCAGAACCCAGGGGGCGCGAGGGGAGACCCAGTACTTC
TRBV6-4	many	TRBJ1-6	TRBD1	CASTYRGLYNSPLHF	TGTGCCAGCACCTACAGGGGACTATATAATTCACCCCTCCACTTT
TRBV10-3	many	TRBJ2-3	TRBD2	CATRVAGISTDTQYF	TGTGCCACCAGGGTAGCGGGGATTAGCACAGATACGCAGTATTTT
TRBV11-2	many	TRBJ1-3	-	CASSLGGNSGNTIYF	TGTGCCAGCAGCTTAGGAGGGAACTCTGGAAACACCATATATTTT
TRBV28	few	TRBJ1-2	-	CASSFSAYGYTF	TGTGCCAGCAGTTTTTCCGCGTATGGCTACACCTTC
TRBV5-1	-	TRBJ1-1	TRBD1	CASSPGQGTEAFF	TGCGCCAGCAGCCCGGGACAGGGGACTGAAGCTTTCTTT
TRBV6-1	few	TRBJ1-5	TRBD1	CASSVGGSQPQHF	TGTGCCAGCAGTGTAGGGGGCTCGCAGCCCCAGCATTTT
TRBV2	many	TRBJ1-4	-	CASSALAGPNEKLFF	TGTGCCAGCAGTGCCCTGGCAGGGCCTAATGAAAAACTGTTTTTT
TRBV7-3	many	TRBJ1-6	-	CASSLSFGGGSPLHF	TGTGCCAGCAGCTTAAGTTTCGGGGGTGGGTCACCCCTCCACTTT
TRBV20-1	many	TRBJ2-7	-	CSASPGTGYEQYF	TGCAGTGCTTCCCCAGGGACTGGGTACGAGCAGTACTTC